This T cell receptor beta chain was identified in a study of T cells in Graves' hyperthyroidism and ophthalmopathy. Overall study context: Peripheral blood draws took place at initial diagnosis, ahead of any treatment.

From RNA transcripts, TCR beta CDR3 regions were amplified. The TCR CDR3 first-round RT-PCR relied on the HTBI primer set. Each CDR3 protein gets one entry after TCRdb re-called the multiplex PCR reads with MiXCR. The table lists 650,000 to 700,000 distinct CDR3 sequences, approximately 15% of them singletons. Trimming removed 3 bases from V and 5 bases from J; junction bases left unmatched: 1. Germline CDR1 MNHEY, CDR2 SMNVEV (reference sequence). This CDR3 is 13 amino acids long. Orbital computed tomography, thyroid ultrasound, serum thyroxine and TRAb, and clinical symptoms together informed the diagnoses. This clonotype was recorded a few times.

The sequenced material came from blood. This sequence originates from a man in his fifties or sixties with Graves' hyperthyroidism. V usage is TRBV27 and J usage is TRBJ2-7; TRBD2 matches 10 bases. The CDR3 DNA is TGTGCCAGCAGTTTTACTAGCGGGAACGAGCAGTACTTC. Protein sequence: CASSFTSGNEQYF.